Each of the 19 T cell receptor beta chains below was sequenced from the same sample in a study of blood T cell repertoires in COVID-19. Produced via immunoSEQ multiplex PCR; TCRdb's table is partial and in-frame only. Of 150,000 or so clones listed, more than 75% are singletons. Sequencing was carried out using PBMCs or T cells enriched from blood (not recorded which). The source is a human donor with acute COVID-19. The donor label of this sample is uncertain.

There are a few counts of this clone. CDR3 region: CATSDPRVSYEQYF. CDR3 sequence (DNA): TGTGCCACCAGTGATCCCCGTGTCTCGTACGAGCAGTACTTC. The V call is TRBV24-1, the J call TRBJ2-7; D is uncertain. The V and J ends lost 3 bases and 4 bases respectively, with 12 bases between them. Looked up from germline, CDR1 is KGHDR and CDR2 is SFDVKD. The CDR3 totals 14 residues.

V is TRBV30 and J is TRBJ1-2; the D is unclear. The CDR3 is made up of 13 amino acids. Per the germline V gene, CDR1 is GTSNPN and CDR2 is SVGIG (reference sequence). V was cut by 3 bases and J by 3 bases, with 11 bases left in between. CDR3 coding DNA: TGTGCCTGGAGGACCATCCGGGACTATGGCTACACCTTC. Translation: CAWRTIRDYGYTF.

This clone was recorded only once. The V and J genes are TRBV10-1 and TRBJ1-1, with D maybe TRBD1 (6 bases). The CDR3 runs 16 residues. V lost 2 bases and J 3 bases, leaving 16 bases between the germline ends. Germline-derived CDR1 and CDR2 are WNHNN and SYGVQD (reference sequence). This CDR3 is CASSETGRGKDTEAFF. The CDR3 bases are TGCGCCAGCAGTGAGACGGGCAGGGGCAAAGACACTGAAGCTTTCTTT.

The rearrangement uses TRBV12-2 and TRBJ1-4; no DNA check was done on the table's D call, TRBD1. TRBV12-2 is an annotated pseudogene. There are 15 residues in the CDR3. The CDR3 here is CASRLSPTENEKLFF. CDR3 nucleotides: TGTGCAAGTCGCTTATCCCCGACAGAGAATGAAAAACTGTTTTTT.

This chain joins TRBV6-5 and TRBJ2-1, with 8 bases aligning to TRBD1. This CDR3 spans 16 amino acids. Germline V gives CDR1 MNHEY, CDR2 SVGAGI. V lost 4 bases to trimming and J lost 10 bases; unmatched junction nucleotides: 15. CDR3 region: CASSSLDRGDVGEQFF. CDR3 nucleotides: TGTGCCAGCAGTTCCCTCGACAGGGGCGACGTGGGAGAGCAGTTCTTC.

V gene TRBV7-2 combines with J gene TRBJ1-4, with 10 bases identical to TRBD1. The CDR3 extends over 16 amino acids. CDR1 and CDR2 (germline): SGHTA, FQGNSA. V shed 0 bases and J 7 bases; nucleotides not matched to a gene: 5. The CDR3 coding sequence is TGTGCCAGCAGCTTAGCCGGGACAGGGGTCTCTGAAAAACTGTTTTTT. The encoded protein is CASSLAGTGVSEKLFF.

The CDR3 DNA reads as TGTGCCAGCAGTGACTCGAGGGGGTTCTATGGCTACACCTTC. Amino acid sequence: CASSDSRGFYGYTF. The chain couples TRBV6-4 to TRBJ1-2; weak D call: TRBD1 (6 bases). CDR1 is MRHNA and CDR2 is SNTAGT in the germline V gene. The length of the CDR3 is 14 residues. The germline V and J ends were trimmed by 0 bases and 4 bases, with 9 bases remaining between them.

In DNA, the CDR3 is TGTTCTACGGGGAGACATAACACCGGGGAGCTGTTTTTT. Translated, it gives CSTGRHNTGELFF. The V gene is TRBV6-5, the J gene TRBJ2-2; a weak D match, TRBD2 (5 bases). The V gene's germline CDR1 is MNHEY and CDR2 SVGAGI. This CDR3 region has 13 residues.

In regard to this clone: Other nucleotide sequences from this sample produce the same CDR3. This chain connects TRBV19 to TRBJ1-5; TRBD1 is a possible D gene (5 bases). The CDR3 is 12 residues long. The V end was cut by 3 bases, the J end by 6 bases, with 6 bases between. CDR1 is LNHDA, CDR2 SQIVND, per germline (reference sequence). The DNA of the CDR3 is TGTGCCAGTAGTATCGGGGGTCAGCCCCAGCATTTT. Translated, it gives CASSIGGQPQHF.

This clone was observed a single time. The chain uses TRBV7-2 and TRBJ2-1; no definite D call. The germline V gene encodes CDR1 SGHTA and CDR2 FQGNSA. The CDR3 totals 15 residues. Trimming took 2 bases from V and 4 from J, leaving 12 bases between them. The CDR3 region is CASSLTRQAYNEQFF. The DNA for the CDR3 is TGTGCCAGCAGCTTAACTCGTCAGGCTTACAATGAGCAGTTCTTC.

The chain uses TRBV19 and TRBJ1-1; D unresolved. Trimming stripped 2 bases from V and 3 bases from J, with 13 bases between. In germline, CDR1 is LNHDA, CDR2 SQIVND (reference sequence). The CDR3 runs 15 residues. The CDR3 bases are TGTGCCAGTAGTATATTATGGCAGACTGACACTGAAGCTTTCTTT. Protein sequence: CASSILWQTDTEAFF.

V is TRBV24-1 and J is TRBJ2-7, with TRBD2 matching over 10 bases. Germline CDR1 reads KGHDR; CDR2 reads SFDVKD. CDR3 length equals 15 residues. V trimming: 7 bases; J trimming: 5 bases; junction bases outside the gene matches: 10. As DNA, the CDR3 is TGTGCCACCAGCCCCGGGACTAGCGAGTGGGACGAGCAGTACTTC. Translating gives CATSPGTSEWDEQYF.

The chain combines TRBV4-2 with TRBJ2-3, with D possibly matching TRBD2 (6 bases). This CDR3 comprises 15 residues. Germline values: CDR1 LGHNA, CDR2 YNFKEQ. Trimming took off 5 bases at V and 0 bases at J, with 12 bases between the two ends. CDR3 DNA sequence: TGTGCCAGCAGCGGTCGGGGGTTGAGCACAGATACGCAGTATTTT. Protein: CASSGRGLSTDTQYF.

This sequence joins TRBV7-2 and TRBJ2-1; the match to TRBD2 covers 8 bases. Germline loops: CDR1 SGHTA, CDR2 FQGNSA. J was trimmed by 6 bases and V by 5 bases; bases with no gene match: 12. The CDR3 spans 16 residues. DNA for the CDR3: TGTGCCAGCAGCCCGCCGGGTGCGGGGGGATCCAATGAGCAGTTCTTC. This sequence encodes CASSPPGAGGSNEQFF. The full variable domain, its missing parts supplied by reference TRBV7-2 and TRBJ2-1, is GAGVSQSPSNKVTEKGKDVELRCDPISGHTALYWYRQSLGQGLEFLIYFQGNSAPDKSGLPSDRFSAERTGGSVSTLTIQRTQQEDSAVYLCASSPPGAGGSNEQFFGPGTRLTVL.

This clone was picked up one time. The chain couples TRBV5-5 to TRBJ2-7; 7 nucleotides agree with TRBD1. Germline V lookup: CDR1 SGHKS, CDR2 YYEKEE (reference sequence). CDR3 size: 16 residues. The trim removed 4 bases at V and 2 bases at J, leaving 12 bases unmatched. The CDR3 spells CASSQGRTGATYEQYF. CDR3 nucleotide sequence: TGTGCCAGCAGCCAAGGAAGGACAGGCGCGACCTACGAGCAGTACTTC.

Concerning this clone: This specimen includes other DNA sequences encoding the same CDR3. The chain carries TRBV5-6 and TRBJ1-2; D is uncertain. V dropped 0 bases and J dropped 4 bases, with 4 bases sitting between them. Germline V gene data show CDR1 as SGHDT and CDR2 as YYEEEE. The CDR3 has 12 amino acids. The CDR3 loop is CASSLGAYGYTF. The CDR3 DNA reads TGTGCCAGCAGCTTGGGGGCCTATGGCTACACCTTC.

The CDR3 DNA reads TGTGCCACCAGTGATTCGGGCAGGGGGCGGTACGAGCAGTACTTC. It is translated as CATSDSGRGRYEQYF. The rearrangement joins TRBV24-1 to TRBJ2-7; 8 bases agree with TRBD1. Germline CDR1 and CDR2: KGHDR and SFDVKD. J gave up 4 bases and V 2 bases, and 6 bases lay outside the gene matches. The CDR3 totals 15 residues.

The rearrangement uses TRBV4-3 and TRBJ2-2; TRBD2 aligns across 10 bases. The ends lost 0 bases at V and 6 bases at J; junction bases unmatched: 7. Germline V gene lookup returns CDR1 LGHNA and CDR2 YSLEER. The CDR3 loop spans 17 amino acids. The CDR3 region is CASSQEEAGGIPGELFF. CDR3 coding DNA: TGCGCCAGCAGCCAAGAAGAAGCGGGGGGGATCCCCGGGGAGCTGTTTTTT.

There are a few counts of this clone. The chain combines TRBV6-1 with TRBJ2-3; 8 bases match TRBD2. V gave up 0 bases and J gave up 2 bases; unmatched junction bases: 4. The CDR3 runs 16 residues. CDR1 is MNHNS, CDR2 SASEGT, per germline. The CDR3, as DNA: TGTGCCAGCAGTGAAGCTAGCGGGACCTCCACAGATACGCAGTATTTT. Translation: CASSEASGTSTDTQYF.